The 18 T cell receptor beta chains below come from one sample, sequenced in a study of blood T cell repertoires in COVID-19. Repertoires were generated with immunoSEQ multiplex PCR, while TCRdb's copy carries only in-frame clones and drops some. The sample has some 300,000 clones, just under 85% seen once. The specimen was peripheral blood. All receptors derive from a woman between 45 and 60 years old with active or convalescent COVID-19.

The rearrangement uses TRBV11-2 and TRBJ2-3, with no clear D. Germline loops: CDR1 SGHAT, CDR2 FQNNGV. The CDR3 has 16 residues. Trimming cost V 1 base and J 1 base, with 12 bases left between them. This chain's CDR3 is CASSLAPGSRTDTQYF. Written as DNA, the CDR3 is TGTGCCAGCAGCTTAGCACCCGGGTCCCGCACAGATACGCAGTATTTT.

The rearrangement joins TRBV9 to TRBJ2-2; D call uncertain. The CDR3 consists of 18 residues. Germline V gene data show CDR1 as SGDLS and CDR2 as YYNGEE. V shed 3 bases and J shed 7 bases, with 25 bases lying between them. CDR3: CASSATTVALRDGGELFF. As DNA, the CDR3 is TGTGCCAGCAGCGCTACTACCGTGGCCCTTCGAGATGGCGGGGAGCTGTTTTTT.

V usage is TRBV7-9 and J usage is TRBJ1-1, with D maybe TRBD1 (6 bases). This CDR3 has 13 amino acids. Looked up from germline, CDR1 is SEHNR and CDR2 is FQNEAQ (reference sequence). Trimming shortened V by 1 base and J by 6 bases, and 9 bases separated the two germline ends. CDR3 in amino acids: CASSLVAGAEAFF. The CDR3 coding sequence is TGTGCCAGCAGCTTAGTAGCAGGGGCTGAAGCTTTCTTT. The entire variable domain, with the rest obtained from reference TRBV7-9 and TRBJ1-1, is as follows: DTGVSQNPRHKITKRGQNVTFRCDPISEHNRLYWYRQTLGQGPEFLTYFQNEAQLEKSRLLSDRFSAERPKGSFSTLEIQRTEQGDSAMYLCASSLVAGAEAFFGQGTRLTVV.

Only one count was recorded for this clone. The chain joins TRBV6-5 to TRBJ2-6, with no clear D. Germline values: CDR1 MNHEY, CDR2 SVGAGI. Trimming removed 6 bases from V and 0 bases from J, with 6 bases in between. This CDR3 spans 14 amino acids. CDR3 nucleotide sequence: TGTGCCAGCAGGGCCCTCTCTGGGGCCAACGTCCTGACTTTC. It specifies CASRALSGANVLTF.

The V and J genes are TRBV16 and TRBJ2-1; D is possibly TRBD1 (7 bases). The CDR3 is 16 amino acids. Trimming cost V 0 bases and J 5 bases, with 14 bases left between them. In germline, CDR1 is KGHSY, CDR2 FQNENV. In nucleotides, the CDR3 is TGTGCCAGCAGCCAATCGGGGGCAGGGGGGCACAATGAGCAGTTCTTC. This codes for CASSQSGAGGHNEQFF.

The V and J genes are TRBV2 and TRBJ2-3; TRBD2 is a possible D gene (6 bases). Germline loops: CDR1 SNHLY, CDR2 FYNNEI. V lost 4 bases to trimming and J lost 3 bases, with 11 bases between them. The CDR3 is 14 residues long. The CDR3 nucleotides are TGTGCCAGCAGTGGGACCCGGGGGACAGATACGCAGTATTTT. It yields the protein CASSGTRGTDTQYF.

The count of this clone is one. V is TRBV25-1 and J is TRBJ2-3, with D possibly matching TRBD2 (6 bases). Germline V lookup: CDR1 MGHDK, CDR2 SYGVNS. V was cut by 1 base and J by 0 bases, with 11 bases left in between. CDR3 size: 16 residues. The CDR3 protein is CASSEWWRDSTDTQYF. The DNA of the CDR3 is TGTGCCAGCAGTGAATGGTGGCGGGATAGCACAGATACGCAGTATTTT.

The chain couples TRBV4-1 to TRBJ2-2, with 9 bases fitting TRBD2. The CDR3 runs 17 residues. Germline CDR1 and CDR2: MGHRA and YSYEKL. J gave up 5 bases and V 2 bases, and 9 bases lay outside the gene matches. CDR3: CASSQRGLARITGELFF. In nucleotides, the CDR3 is TGCGCCAGCAGCCAAAGAGGACTAGCGAGGATAACCGGGGAGCTGTTTTTT.

The CDR3 reads CASSQDPIPGREQFF. CDR3 nucleotide sequence: TGTGCCAGCAGCCAAGATCCTATACCCGGCAGGGAGCAGTTCTTC. The J gene is TRBJ2-1, the V gene TRBV3-1 (or the pseudogene TRBV3-2); no clear D gene. Per germline, CDR1 LGHDT and CDR2 YNNKEL (reference sequence). The CDR3 runs 15 residues. Trimming stripped 0 bases from V and 10 bases from J, with 16 bases between.

The chain couples TRBV25-1 to TRBJ1-1, with D maybe TRBD1 (6 bases). Trimming shortened V by 7 bases and J by 1 base, and 13 bases separated the two germline ends. Germline V gene data show CDR1 as MGHDK and CDR2 as SYGVNS. The CDR3 spans 14 residues. The CDR3 nucleotides read TGTGCCAGCACCACACAGGGCCCGAACACTGAAGCTTTCTTT. Translation: CASTTQGPNTEAFF.

J is TRBJ1-5 and V is TRBV7-9; 10 nucleotides match TRBD1. V dropped 5 bases and J dropped 9; count of bases not matched to a gene: 10. From germline, CDR1 is SEHNR and CDR2 FQNEAQ (reference sequence). The CDR3 extends over 15 amino acids. CDR3 sequence reads: CASSNDRGPYGPQHF. In nucleotides, the CDR3 is TGTGCCAGCAGCAACGACAGGGGGCCGTATGGGCCCCAGCATTTT.

V usage is TRBV10-1 and J usage is TRBJ2-7, with D uncertain. V was trimmed by 2 bases and J by 3 bases, leaving 5 bases between them. The CDR3 contains 12 residues. The germline gives CDR1 WNHNN, CDR2 SYGVQD (reference sequence). This CDR3 is CASSELRYEQYF. The DNA for the CDR3 is TGCGCCAGCAGTGAGCTTCGCTACGAGCAGTACTTC.

The chain joins TRBV28 to TRBJ1-1; D is possibly TRBD1 (6 bases). The CDR3 contains 12 residues. The germline V gene has CDR1 MDHEN and CDR2 SYDVKM. Deletions cut 7 bases from V and 7 bases from J, with 13 bases between. The CDR3 DNA sequence: TGTGCCAGCACCACAGGGCTCAATGAAGCTTTCTTT. It codes for CASTTGLNEAFF.

The chain employs TRBV7-9 and TRBJ2-5, with 7 bases identical to TRBD2. The CDR3 runs to 16 residues. V shed 1 base and J 5 bases; nucleotides not matched to a gene: 10. CDR1 and CDR2 (germline): SEHNR, FQNEAQ (reference sequence). The CDR3 nucleotides read TGTGCCAGCAGCTTAGAAGGGACTAAAGGGCGGGAGACCCAGTACTTC. It specifies CASSLEGTKGRETQYF.

This clone occurred once. V is TRBV4-1 and J is TRBJ2-5; a possible D gene is TRBD2 (5 bases). The CDR3 is 15 amino acids. Trimming pared 0 bases from V and 5 bases from J, leaving 13 bases between. The germline V gene encodes CDR1 MGHRA and CDR2 YSYEKL. CDR3 amino acids: CASSQDPLGRETQYF. The CDR3 DNA is TGCGCCAGCAGCCAAGATCCACTAGGCAGGGAGACCCAGTACTTC.

As to this clone: This sample also contains other DNA sequences that code for the same CDR3. V and J are TRBV3-1 (or the pseudogene TRBV3-2) and TRBJ2-7; TRBD2 might be the D (5 bases). The CDR3 runs to 13 residues. CDR1 and CDR2 from the germline V gene are LGHDT and YNNKEL (reference sequence). Between the trimmed V and J ends, which lost 3 bases and 2 bases, there was a span of 8 bases. The CDR3 DNA sequence: TGTGCCAGCAGCCAGACCGGGACCTACGAGCAGTACTTC. It is translated as CASSQTGTYEQYF.

The chain has TRBV7-2 and TRBJ1-5, with a weak D call TRBD1 (5 bases). The CDR3 loop spans 16 amino acids. Germline V gene lookup returns CDR1 SGHTA and CDR2 FQGNSA. V was clipped by 6 bases and J by 4 bases, with 19 bases between them. The CDR3 DNA follows: TGTGCCAGCAGTCCCGACCCCAGGGAATATAATCAGCCCCAGCATTTT. Protein product: CASSPDPREYNQPQHF.

This clone turned up a few times. Other DNA sequences of this sample code for an identical CDR3. This chain uses TRBV7-9 with TRBJ1-1, with TRBD1 matching 7 bases. From germline, CDR1 is SEHNR and CDR2 FQNEAQ (reference sequence). This CDR3 has 14 residues. Trimming removed 5 bases from V and 4 bases from J; junction bases left unmatched: 7. In DNA form, the CDR3 reads TGTGCCAGCAGCCTGGGACAGTCTCCCACTGAAGCTTTCTTT. As protein: CASSLGQSPTEAFF.